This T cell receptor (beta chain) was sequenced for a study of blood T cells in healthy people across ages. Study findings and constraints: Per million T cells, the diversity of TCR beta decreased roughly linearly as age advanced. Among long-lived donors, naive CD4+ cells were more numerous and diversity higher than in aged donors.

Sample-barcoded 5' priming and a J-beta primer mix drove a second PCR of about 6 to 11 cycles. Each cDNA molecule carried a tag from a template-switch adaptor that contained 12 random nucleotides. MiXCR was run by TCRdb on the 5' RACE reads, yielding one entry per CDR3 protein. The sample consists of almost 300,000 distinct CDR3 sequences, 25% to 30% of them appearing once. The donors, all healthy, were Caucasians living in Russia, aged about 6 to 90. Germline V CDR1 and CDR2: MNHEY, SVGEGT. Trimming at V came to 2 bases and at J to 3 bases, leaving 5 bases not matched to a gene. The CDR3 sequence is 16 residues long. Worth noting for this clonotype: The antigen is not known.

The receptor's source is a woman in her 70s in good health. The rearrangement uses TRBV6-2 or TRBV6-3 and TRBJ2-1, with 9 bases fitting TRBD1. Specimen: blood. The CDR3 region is CASSYPRGQGYNEQFF. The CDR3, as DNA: TGTGCCAGCAGTTACCCCCGGGGACAGGGCTACAATGAGCAGTTCTTC.